This T cell receptor beta chain came from a study of CD8 T cells in ankylosing spondylitis. This clonotype has more than one count but fewer than ten. Its antigen is still unknown. With molecular barcodes, quantitative 5'-RACE was used to make the TCR beta libraries. TCRdb recomputed calls from the 5' RACE reads with MiXCR, one row per CDR3 protein. The table shows hundreds of thousands of distinct CDR3 sequences, with around 21% occurring only once. Germline V gene lookup returns CDR1 MNHNS and CDR2 SASEGT. J was trimmed by 3 bases and V by 5 bases; bases with no gene match: 17. This CDR3 has 19 amino acids. Broader study findings: Some of these motif variants have turned up before, in reports on reactive arthritis synovial fluid and blood. Significant enrichment of disease-linked clones was reportedly seen in matched ankylosing spondylitis synovial fluid. One TCR beta motif, made up of roughly 8 highly homologous variants, appeared characteristic of ankylosing spondylitis blood.

The receptor comes from a female donor with ankylosing spondylitis or in good health (not recorded which). This rearrangement joins TRBV6-1 to TRBJ2-7; TRBD2 matches 12 bases. Sequenced material: blood, either unsorted or a sorted T cell fraction (not recorded which). CDR3 sequence (DNA): TGTGCCAGCAGTCGCCCGGGACGGACCAGACTAGCGGGAGACTACGAGCAGTACTTC. Protein sequence: CASSRPGRTRLAGDYEQYF.